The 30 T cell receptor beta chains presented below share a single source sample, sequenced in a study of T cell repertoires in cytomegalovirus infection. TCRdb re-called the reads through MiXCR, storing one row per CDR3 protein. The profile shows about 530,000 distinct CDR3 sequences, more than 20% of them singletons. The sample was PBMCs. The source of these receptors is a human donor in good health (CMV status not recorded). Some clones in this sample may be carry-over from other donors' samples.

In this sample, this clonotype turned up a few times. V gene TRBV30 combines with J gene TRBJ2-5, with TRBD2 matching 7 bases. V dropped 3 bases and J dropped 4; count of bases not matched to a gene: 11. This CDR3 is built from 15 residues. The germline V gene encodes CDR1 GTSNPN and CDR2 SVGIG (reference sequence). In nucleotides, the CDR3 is TGTGCCTGGAGCTTAGTGGCGGGGAGGGGAGAGACCCAGTACTTC. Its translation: CAWSLVAGRGETQYF.

CDR3 coding DNA: TGTGCCAGCAGTTTTAAAGGGGCTCCGGGACTAGACAAAAACATTCAGTACTTC. This gives the protein CASSFKGAPGLDKNIQYF. This chain joins TRBV27 and TRBJ2-4; 8 nucleotides agree with TRBD2. J was trimmed by 3 bases and V by 3 bases; bases with no gene match: 13. The CDR3 loop spans 18 amino acids. Germline lookup yields CDR1 MNHEY and CDR2 SMNVEV (reference sequence).

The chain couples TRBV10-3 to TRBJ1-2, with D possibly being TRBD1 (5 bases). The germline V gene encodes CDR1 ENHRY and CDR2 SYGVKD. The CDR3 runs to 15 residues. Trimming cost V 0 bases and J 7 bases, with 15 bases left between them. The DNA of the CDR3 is TGTGCCATCAGTGAGTCGGGCCAGGGAATAAGTGGCTACACCTTC. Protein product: CAISESGQGISGYTF.

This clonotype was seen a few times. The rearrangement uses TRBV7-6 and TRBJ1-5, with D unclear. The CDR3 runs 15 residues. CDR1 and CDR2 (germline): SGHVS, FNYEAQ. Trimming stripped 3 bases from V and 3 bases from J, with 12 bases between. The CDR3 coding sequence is TGTGCCAGCAGCTTCCGGGTTGGAGTCAATCAGCCCCAGCATTTT. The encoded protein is CASSFRVGVNQPQHF.

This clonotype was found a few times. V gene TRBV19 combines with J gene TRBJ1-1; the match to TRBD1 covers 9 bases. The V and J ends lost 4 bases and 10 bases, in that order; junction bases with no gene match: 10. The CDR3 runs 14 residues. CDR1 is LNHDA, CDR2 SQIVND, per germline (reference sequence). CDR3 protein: CASSTGQGRGIAFF. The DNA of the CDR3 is TGTGCCAGTAGTACCGGACAGGGGAGAGGAATAGCTTTCTTT.

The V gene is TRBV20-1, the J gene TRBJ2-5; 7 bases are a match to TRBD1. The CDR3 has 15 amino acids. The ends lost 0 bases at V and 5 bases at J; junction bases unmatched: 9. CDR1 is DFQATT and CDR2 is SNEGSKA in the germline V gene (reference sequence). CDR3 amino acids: CSARDRQGGWETQYF. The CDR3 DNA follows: TGCAGTGCTAGAGATCGACAGGGTGGTTGGGAGACCCAGTACTTC.

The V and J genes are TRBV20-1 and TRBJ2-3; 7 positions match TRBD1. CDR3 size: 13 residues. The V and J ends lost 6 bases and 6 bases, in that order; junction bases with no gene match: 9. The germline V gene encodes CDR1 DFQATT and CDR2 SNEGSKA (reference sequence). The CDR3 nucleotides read TGCAGTGCGAGCAACAGGGGCGGCGATACGCAGTATTTT. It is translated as CSASNRGGDTQYF.

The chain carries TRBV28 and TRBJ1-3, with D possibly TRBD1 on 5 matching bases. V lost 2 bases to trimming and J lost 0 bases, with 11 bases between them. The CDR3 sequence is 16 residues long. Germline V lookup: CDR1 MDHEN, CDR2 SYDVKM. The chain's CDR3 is CASSLISGASGNTIYF. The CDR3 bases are TGTGCCAGCAGTTTAATCAGCGGGGCCTCTGGAAACACCATATATTTT.

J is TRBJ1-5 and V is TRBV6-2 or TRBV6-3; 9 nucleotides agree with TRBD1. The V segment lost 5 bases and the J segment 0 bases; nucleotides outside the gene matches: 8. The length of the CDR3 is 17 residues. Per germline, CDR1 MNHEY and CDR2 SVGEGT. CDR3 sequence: CASSPYRGPYSNQPQHF. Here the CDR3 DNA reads TGTGCCAGCAGTCCCTACAGGGGGCCTTATAGCAATCAGCCCCAGCATTTT.

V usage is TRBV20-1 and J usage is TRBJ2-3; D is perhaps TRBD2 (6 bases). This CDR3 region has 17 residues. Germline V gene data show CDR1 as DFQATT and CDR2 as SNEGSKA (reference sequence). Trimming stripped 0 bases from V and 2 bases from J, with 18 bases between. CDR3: CSARDLFRGGNTDTQYF. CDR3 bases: TGCAGTGCTAGAGATCTTTTTCGGGGAGGAAACACAGATACGCAGTATTTT.

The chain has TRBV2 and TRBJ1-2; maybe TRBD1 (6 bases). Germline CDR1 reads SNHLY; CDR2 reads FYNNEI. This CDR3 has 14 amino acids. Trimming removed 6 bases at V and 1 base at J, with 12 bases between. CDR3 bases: TGTGCCAGCAGGGGGACATATCTTAACTATGGCTACACCTTC. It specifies CASRGTYLNYGYTF.

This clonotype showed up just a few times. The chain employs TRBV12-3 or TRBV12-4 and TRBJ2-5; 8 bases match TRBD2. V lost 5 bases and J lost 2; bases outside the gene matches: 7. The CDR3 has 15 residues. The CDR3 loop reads CASSPLSGSQETQYF. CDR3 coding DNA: TGTGCCAGCAGTCCTCTCAGCGGGAGTCAAGAGACCCAGTACTTC.

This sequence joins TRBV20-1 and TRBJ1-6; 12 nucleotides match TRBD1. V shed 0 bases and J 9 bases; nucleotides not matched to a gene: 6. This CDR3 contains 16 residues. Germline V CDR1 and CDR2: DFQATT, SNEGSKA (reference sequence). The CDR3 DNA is TGCAGTGCTAGAGACTCGGGACAGGGGGCTACTTCACCCCTCCACTTT. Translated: CSARDSGQGATSPLHF.

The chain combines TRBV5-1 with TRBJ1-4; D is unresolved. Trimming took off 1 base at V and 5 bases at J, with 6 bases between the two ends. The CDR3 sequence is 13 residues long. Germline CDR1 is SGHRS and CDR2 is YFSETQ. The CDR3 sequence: CASSLRQNEKLFF. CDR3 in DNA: TGCGCCAGCAGCTTGCGGCAGAATGAAAAACTGTTTTTT.

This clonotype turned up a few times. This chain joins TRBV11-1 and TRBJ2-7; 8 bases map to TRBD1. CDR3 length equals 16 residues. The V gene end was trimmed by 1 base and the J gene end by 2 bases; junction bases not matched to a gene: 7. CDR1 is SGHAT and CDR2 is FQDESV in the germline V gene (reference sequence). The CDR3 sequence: CASSLGGDRRTYEQYF. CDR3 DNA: TGTGCCAGCAGCTTAGGGGGGGACAGGCGGACCTACGAGCAGTACTTC.

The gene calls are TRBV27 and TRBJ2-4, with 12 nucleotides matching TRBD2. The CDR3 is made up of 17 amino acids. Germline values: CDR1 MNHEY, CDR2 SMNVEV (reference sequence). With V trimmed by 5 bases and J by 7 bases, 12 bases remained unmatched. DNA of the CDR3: TGTGCCAGCAGTCAGACAGGGGAAGGGACTAGCGGGAACATTCAGTACTTC. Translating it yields CASSQTGEGTSGNIQYF.

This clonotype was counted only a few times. The CDR3 DNA reads TGTGCCAGCAGCTTAAATCCCGGGAGGGTCCAAGAGACCCAGTACTTC. Its translation: CASSLNPGRVQETQYF. This chain uses TRBV7-7 with TRBJ2-5, with 8 bases matching TRBD2. V trimming: 2 bases; J trimming: 1 base; junction bases outside the gene matches: 6. The CDR3 covers 16 residues. From germline, CDR1 is SSHAT and CDR2 FNYEAQ (reference sequence).

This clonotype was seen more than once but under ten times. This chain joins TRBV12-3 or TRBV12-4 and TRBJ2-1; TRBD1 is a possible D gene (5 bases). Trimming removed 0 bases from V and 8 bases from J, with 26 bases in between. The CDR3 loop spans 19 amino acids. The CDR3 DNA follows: TGTGCCAGCAGTTTAGCGCTTGCTCAGGGTGGGTGGAATTTGGATGAGCAGTTCTTC. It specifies CASSLALAQGGWNLDEQFF.

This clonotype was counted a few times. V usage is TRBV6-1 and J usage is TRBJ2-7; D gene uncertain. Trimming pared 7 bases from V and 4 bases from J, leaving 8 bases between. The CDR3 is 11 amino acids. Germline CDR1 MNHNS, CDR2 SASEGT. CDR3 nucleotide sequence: TGTGCCAGCACTCACCTATACGAGCAGTACTTC. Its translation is CASTHLYEQYF.

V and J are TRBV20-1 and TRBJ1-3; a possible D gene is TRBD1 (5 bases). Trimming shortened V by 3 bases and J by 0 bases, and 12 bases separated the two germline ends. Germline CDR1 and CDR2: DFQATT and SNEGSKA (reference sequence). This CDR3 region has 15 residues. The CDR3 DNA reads TGCAGTGCTAGGGCCCGGACACGCTCTGGAAACACCATATATTTT. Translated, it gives CSARARTRSGNTIYF.

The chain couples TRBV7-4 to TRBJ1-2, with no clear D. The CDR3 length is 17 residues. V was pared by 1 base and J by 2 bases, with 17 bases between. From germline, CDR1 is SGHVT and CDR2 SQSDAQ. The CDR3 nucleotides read TGTGCCAGCAGCTTAGGCCGGACGGTTATTCTAAACTATGGCTACACCTTC. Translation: CASSLGRTVILNYGYTF.

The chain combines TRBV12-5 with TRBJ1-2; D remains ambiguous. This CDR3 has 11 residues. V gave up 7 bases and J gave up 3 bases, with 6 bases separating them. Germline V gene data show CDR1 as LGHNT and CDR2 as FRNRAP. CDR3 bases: TGTGCTAGTGATGGACACTATGGCTACACCTTC. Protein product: CASDGHYGYTF.

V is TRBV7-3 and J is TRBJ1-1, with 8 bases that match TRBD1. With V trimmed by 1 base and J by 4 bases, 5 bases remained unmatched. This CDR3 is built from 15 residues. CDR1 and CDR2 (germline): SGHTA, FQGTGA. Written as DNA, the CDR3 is TGTGCCAGCAGCTTAAGAAGGCAGGGGGCCACTGAAGCTTTCTTT. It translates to CASSLRRQGATEAFF.

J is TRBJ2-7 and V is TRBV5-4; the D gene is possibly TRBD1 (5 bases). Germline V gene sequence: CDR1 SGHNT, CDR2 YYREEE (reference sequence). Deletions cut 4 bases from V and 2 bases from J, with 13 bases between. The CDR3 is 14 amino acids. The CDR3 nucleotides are TGTGCCAGCAGCCCCAATGACAGACCCTACGAGCAGTACTTC. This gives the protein CASSPNDRPYEQYF.

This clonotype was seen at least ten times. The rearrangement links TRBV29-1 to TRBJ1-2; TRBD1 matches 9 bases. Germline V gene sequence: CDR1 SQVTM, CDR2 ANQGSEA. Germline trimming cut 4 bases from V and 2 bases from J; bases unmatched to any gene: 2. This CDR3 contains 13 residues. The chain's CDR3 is CSVGTGENYGYTF. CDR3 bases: TGCAGCGTTGGGACAGGGGAAAACTATGGCTACACCTTC.

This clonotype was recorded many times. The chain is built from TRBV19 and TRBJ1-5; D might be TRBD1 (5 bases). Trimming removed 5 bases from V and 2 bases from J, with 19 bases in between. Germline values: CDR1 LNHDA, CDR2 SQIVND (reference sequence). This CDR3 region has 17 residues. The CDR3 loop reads CASSRYMGGGRNQPQHF. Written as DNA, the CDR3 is TGTGCCAGTAGTCGATACATGGGCGGGGGTCGCAATCAGCCCCAGCATTTT.

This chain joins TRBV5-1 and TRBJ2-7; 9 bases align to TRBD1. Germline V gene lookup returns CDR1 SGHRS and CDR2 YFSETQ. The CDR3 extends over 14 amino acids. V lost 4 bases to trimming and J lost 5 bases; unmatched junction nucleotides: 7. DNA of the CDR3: TGCGCCAGCAGCCAGGGACAGGGTGTCAACGAGCAGTACTTC. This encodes CASSQGQGVNEQYF. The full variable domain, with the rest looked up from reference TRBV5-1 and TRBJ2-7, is KAGVTQTPRYLIKTRGQQVTLSCSPISGHRSVSWYQQTPGQGLQFLFEYFSETQRNKGNFPGRFSGRQFSNSRSEMNVSTLELGDSALYLCASSQGQGVNEQYFGPGTRLTVT.

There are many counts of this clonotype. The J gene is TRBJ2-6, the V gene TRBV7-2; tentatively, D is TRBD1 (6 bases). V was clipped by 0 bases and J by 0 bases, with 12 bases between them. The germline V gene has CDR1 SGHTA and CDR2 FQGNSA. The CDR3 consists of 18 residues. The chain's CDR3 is CASSLAGGPSSGANVLTF. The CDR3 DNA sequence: TGTGCCAGCAGCTTAGCAGGGGGACCTAGCTCTGGGGCCAACGTCCTGACTTTC.

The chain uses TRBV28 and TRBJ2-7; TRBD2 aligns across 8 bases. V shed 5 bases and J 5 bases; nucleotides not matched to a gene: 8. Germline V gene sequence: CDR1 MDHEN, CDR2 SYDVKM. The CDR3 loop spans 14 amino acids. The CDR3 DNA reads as TGTGCCAGCAGTCCTAAGCGGGAGCCGAACGAGCAGTACGTC. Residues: CASSPKREPNEQYV.

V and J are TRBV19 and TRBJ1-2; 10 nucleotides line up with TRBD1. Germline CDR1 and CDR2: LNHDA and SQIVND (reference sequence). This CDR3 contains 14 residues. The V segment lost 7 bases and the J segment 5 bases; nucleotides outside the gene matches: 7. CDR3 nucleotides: TGTGCCAGTATTTCCGGGACAGGGGATTATGGCTACACCTTC. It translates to CASISGTGDYGYTF.